This passage covers 27 T cell receptor beta chains from one sample sequenced in a study of response to subunit inactivated influenza vaccine (dated by TCRdb to between 2017 and 2018). The protocol used for the library was RT-PCR. These reads were obtained on an Illumina HiSeq 2500. Through fastp at Q25 and MiXCR, TCRdb rebuilt clones from the public reads, retaining in-frame beta chains. Rows are combined by CDR3 protein, so each entry shows the most common genes and DNA. The sample contains about 700,000 distinct CDR3 sequences, approximately 15% of them found a single time. The ten largest clonotypes hold around 7% of the sample. The sample was PBMCs from blood, taken 14 to 15 days before vaccination. These receptors were taken from a man in his forties or fifties who received an inactivated influenza vaccine. Donor details come from another sample of the same person, matched by shared clones.

The chain links TRBV28 to TRBJ2-1; 8 bases align to TRBD2. V dropped 1 base and J dropped 4; count of bases not matched to a gene: 6. Germline-derived CDR1 and CDR2 are MDHEN and SYDVKM. The CDR3 contains 16 residues. The CDR3: CASSLSRGRRYNEQFF. CDR3 bases: TGTGCCAGCAGTTTATCTCGCGGGAGGAGGTACAATGAGCAGTTCTTC.

Ten or more counts support this clonotype. V gene TRBV3-1 combines with J gene TRBJ2-2; 11 nucleotides match TRBD2. Germline V lookup: CDR1 LGHDT, CDR2 YNNKEL (reference sequence). V lost 3 bases to trimming and J lost 7 bases; unmatched junction nucleotides: 1. The CDR3 extends over 14 amino acids. The chain's CDR3 is CASSHSGRVGELFF. The CDR3 bases are TGTGCCAGCAGCCATAGCGGGAGGGTCGGGGAGCTGTTTTTT.

This clonotype has at least ten counts. V and J are TRBV7-9 and TRBJ1-4; no firm D call. The CDR3 contains 13 residues. Deletions cut 8 bases from V and 0 bases from J, with 7 bases between. Germline V gives CDR1 SEHNR, CDR2 FQNEAQ (reference sequence). In nucleotides, the CDR3 is TGTGCCAGCGATTTTGCAACTAATGAAAAACTGTTTTTT. This gives the protein CASDFATNEKLFF.

This chain joins TRBV10-3 and TRBJ2-1, with 9 positions matching TRBD2. Germline V gene data show CDR1 as ENHRY and CDR2 as SYGVKD. This CDR3 contains 15 residues. V dropped 0 bases and J dropped 5; count of bases not matched to a gene: 2. CDR3 sequence (DNA): TGTGCCATCAGTGAGTCTCTAGCGGGGAACAATGAGCAGTTCTTC. Protein: CAISESLAGNNEQFF.

This clonotype was observed a handful of times. The chain carries TRBV29-1 and TRBJ2-5, with D hard to call. V lost 0 bases, J lost 2 bases, and 7 bases lay in between. This CDR3 contains 13 residues. Germline CDR1 and CDR2: SQVTM and ANQGSEA. The CDR3 DNA reads TGCAGCGTTGAAGATTGGCTTCAAGAGACCCAGTACTTC. This gives the protein CSVEDWLQETQYF.

This clonotype was found many times. V usage is TRBV12-3 or TRBV12-4 and J usage is TRBJ2-3; D remains ambiguous. V was pared by 2 bases and J by 2 bases, with 5 bases between. This CDR3 is built from 13 residues. The CDR3 loop is CASSLRFTDTQYF. CDR3 bases: TGTGCCAGCAGTTTACGGTTCACAGATACGCAGTATTTT.

This clonotype was seen only a few times. V usage is TRBV12-3 or TRBV12-4 and J usage is TRBJ2-3; D ambiguous. The CDR3 has 12 residues. The V gene lost 3 bases and the J gene lost 7 bases, with 8 bases spanning the gap. For the CDR3, the DNA is TGTGCCAGCAGTTTTGTGGCACATACGCAGTATTTT. Encoded protein: CASSFVAHTQYF.

The sample holds a few counts of this clonotype. This sequence joins TRBV11-2 and TRBJ2-3; 8 nucleotides agree with TRBD1. V lost 5 bases, J lost 3 bases, and 19 bases stayed unmatched. The CDR3 is made up of 19 amino acids. CDR1 and CDR2 from the germline V gene are SGHAT and FQNNGV. Written as DNA, the CDR3 is TGTGCCAGCAGCGAGCGGACAGGGATTGCAGGGAGTCGAACAGATACGCAGTATTTT. This encodes CASSERTGIAGSRTDTQYF.

The chain has TRBV3-1 and TRBJ2-3; D ambiguous. Germline lookup yields CDR1 LGHDT and CDR2 YNNKEL (reference sequence). Trimming left V 3 bases short and J 8 bases short, with 12 bases between. This CDR3 is 13 amino acids long. CDR3 in DNA: TGTGCCAGCAGCCAGGTGGAAGGTGGTACGCAGTATTTT. Amino acid sequence: CASSQVEGGTQYF.

This clonotype was seen a few times. This sequence joins TRBV5-1 and TRBJ1-1; TRBD1 matches 9 bases. CDR1 is SGHRS, CDR2 YFSETQ, per germline. V was pared by 4 bases and J by 8 bases, with 12 bases of the junction left unmatched. The CDR3 runs 15 residues. CDR3 nucleotides: TGCGCCAGCAGCCCTTTCACCGGGACAGGGACCGAAGCTTTCTTT. Translation gives CASSPFTGTGTEAFF.

The CDR3 here is CASSLFNPRRDTQYF. DNA for the CDR3: TGCGCCAGCAGCTTATTCAACCCACGCAGAGATACGCAGTATTTT. This chain uses TRBV5-1 with TRBJ2-3; D is ambiguous. Germline-derived CDR1 and CDR2 are SGHRS and YFSETQ. Trimming took 2 bases from V and 5 from J, leaving 15 bases between them. The CDR3 covers 15 residues.

A few counts support this clonotype. V gene TRBV24-1 combines with J gene TRBJ2-3, with D perhaps matching TRBD2 (7 bases). The V and J ends lost 3 bases and 2 bases respectively, with 17 bases between them. The germline CDR1 and CDR2 sequences are KGHDR and SFDVKD. This CDR3 comprises 17 residues. Written as DNA, the CDR3 is TGTGCCACCAGTGATCCAGGAGGGGGGGAGGCCACAGATACGCAGTATTTT. Protein: CATSDPGGGEATDTQYF.

The chain uses TRBV14 and TRBJ2-7; 8 nucleotides agree with TRBD1. This CDR3 has 16 amino acids. Germline trimming cut 4 bases from V and 3 bases from J; bases unmatched to any gene: 11. Germline CDR1 reads SGHDN; CDR2 reads FVKESK. CDR3 DNA sequence: TGTGCCAGCAGCCCAACGGACAGGGCCGCGGGCTACGAGCAGTACTTC. Its translation is CASSPTDRAAGYEQYF.

This chain links TRBV24-1 with TRBJ2-5; D is unclear. CDR3 length: 13 residues. Germline V lookup: CDR1 KGHDR, CDR2 SFDVKD. V was shortened by 7 bases and J by 7 bases, with 15 bases between the two germline ends. CDR3 in amino acids: CATSDSGFWTQYF. CDR3 coding DNA: TGTGCCACCAGCGACTCCGGTTTTTGGACCCAGTACTTC.

The chain combines TRBV7-2 with TRBJ1-2, with D tentatively TRBD1 (6 bases). In germline, CDR1 is SGHTA, CDR2 FQGNSA. The CDR3 spans 15 residues. Trimming removed 5 bases at V and 0 bases at J, with 13 bases between. The chain's CDR3 is CASSQGTNANYGYTF. CDR3 nucleotides: TGTGCCAGCAGCCAAGGGACAAACGCTAACTATGGCTACACCTTC.

V and J are TRBV2 and TRBJ1-3; D remains ambiguous. Trimming left V 7 bases short and J 3 bases short, with 7 bases between. Germline CDR1 SNHLY, CDR2 FYNNEI. The CDR3 extends over 12 amino acids. CDR3 nucleotide sequence: TGTGCCAGCAACCCTATTGGAAACACCATATATTTT. This sequence encodes CASNPIGNTIYF.

This clonotype was counted many times. This sequence joins TRBV7-3 and TRBJ2-1, with 7 bases that match TRBD2. The CDR3 has 16 amino acids. V shed 2 bases, J shed 9 bases, and the junction held 13 bases outside the gene matches. Germline values: CDR1 SGHTA, CDR2 FQGTGA. The CDR3 bases are TGTGCCAGCAGCTTAGGGAGGGCTGGGCTCCGGGGTGAGCAGTTCTTC. This codes for CASSLGRAGLRGEQFF. The full variable domain, its missing parts supplied by reference TRBV7-3 and TRBJ2-1, is GAGVSQTPSNKVTEKGKYVELRCDPISGHTALYWYRQSLGQGPEFLIYFQGTGAADDSGLPNDRFFAVRPEGSVSTLKIQRTERGDSAVYLCASSLGRAGLRGEQFFGPGTRLTVL.

The chain employs TRBV19 and TRBJ1-4, with a weak D call TRBD1 (5 bases). The CDR3 runs 16 residues. Trimming took off 6 bases at V and 9 bases at J, with 23 bases between the two ends. CDR1 LNHDA and CDR2 SQIVND come from the germline V gene (reference sequence). For the CDR3, the DNA is TGTGCCAGTAGCCGATACCGGGACGTCGAGGGGAAAAAACTGTTTTTT. The encoded protein is CASSRYRDVEGKKLFF. The complete variable domain, with remaining parts taken from reference TRBV19 and TRBJ1-4, reads DGGITQSPKYLFRKEGQNVTLSCEQNLNHDAMYWYRQDPGQGLRLIYYSQIVNDFQKGDIAEGYSVSREKKESFPLTVTSAQKNPTAFYLCASSRYRDVEGKKLFFGSGTQLSVL.

This clonotype was found a few times. The J gene is TRBJ2-1, the V gene TRBV20-1; 8 nucleotides line up with TRBD2. Germline CDR1 reads DFQATT; CDR2 reads SNEGSKA (reference sequence). Germline trimming cut 6 bases from V and 3 bases from J; bases unmatched to any gene: 7. The CDR3 runs 14 residues. CDR3 DNA: TGCAGTGCCCAGCGGGGGCGGGGCTACAATGAGCAGTTCTTC. This translates into CSAQRGRGYNEQFF.

In its sample, this clonotype was seen a few times. The rearrangement uses TRBV3-1 and TRBJ1-2; the D is unclear. The CDR3 extends over 14 amino acids. V lost 4 bases to trimming and J lost 1 base, with 10 bases between them. Germline V gene sequence: CDR1 LGHDT, CDR2 YNNKEL (reference sequence). CDR3 residues: CASSPQWGNYGYTF. The CDR3 coding sequence is TGTGCCAGCAGCCCTCAATGGGGTAACTATGGCTACACCTTC.

This clonotype was picked up a small number of times. The chain employs TRBV4-3 and TRBJ1-2; 9 nucleotides agree with TRBD1. In germline, CDR1 is LGHNA, CDR2 YSLEER. V shed 0 bases, J shed 4 bases, and the junction held 6 bases outside the gene matches. This CDR3 is built from 16 residues. The CDR3 sequence is CASSQDVRTGVYGYTF. CDR3 nucleotide sequence: TGCGCCAGCAGCCAAGATGTCCGGACAGGGGTCTATGGCTACACCTTC.

This clonotype occurred a few times. The rearrangement links TRBV15 to TRBJ1-1, with a tentative D call TRBD1 (5 bases). This CDR3 region has 14 residues. With 6 bases removed from V and 10 bases from J, the gap between germline ends came to 21 bases. In germline, CDR1 is LNHNV, CDR2 YYDKDF (reference sequence). This CDR3 is CATRSLLRGLRAFF. The CDR3 DNA reads TGTGCCACCAGAAGCCTTTTAAGGGGCCTGAGAGCTTTCTTT.

The CDR3 bases are TGCGCCAGCAGCTTGGGCAGACAGGGGATGGCCTACGAGCAGTACTTC. Protein product: CASSLGRQGMAYEQYF. The rearrangement uses TRBV5-1 and TRBJ2-7, with 8 bases matching TRBD1. Looked up from germline, CDR1 is SGHRS and CDR2 is YFSETQ. Trimming at V came to 0 bases and at J to 2 bases, leaving 7 bases not matched to a gene. The CDR3 is 16 amino acids.

J is TRBJ1-2 and V is TRBV6-5; no clear D gene. The V end was cut by 4 bases, the J end by 0 bases, with 12 bases between. CDR1 is MNHEY and CDR2 is SVGAGI in the germline V gene. CDR3 length: 15 amino acids. DNA for the CDR3: TGTGCCAGCAGTTCCCGGGGAGGTACTAACTATGGCTACACCTTC. It encodes CASSSRGGTNYGYTF.

A few counts support this clonotype. This chain connects TRBV20-1 to TRBJ1-6, with D perhaps TRBD1 (5 bases). The CDR3 contains 14 residues. CDR1 and CDR2 (germline): DFQATT, SNEGSKA (reference sequence). V lost 2 bases, J lost 7 bases, and 12 bases lay in between. The DNA of the CDR3 is TGCAGTGCTAGAACTCCAGGGAGGAATTCACCCCTCCACTTT. Translated, it gives CSARTPGRNSPLHF.

This clonotype was observed many times. The rearrangement joins TRBV11-2 to TRBJ2-1; 11 nucleotides align to TRBD1. CDR1 and CDR2 (germline): SGHAT, FQNNGV. The CDR3 totals 15 residues. With 7 bases clipped from V and 2 bases from J, the junction kept 4 bases outside the gene matches. CDR3: CASTRGQGAYNEQFF. DNA for the CDR3: TGTGCCAGCACCAGGGGACAGGGGGCCTACAATGAGCAGTTCTTC. The full variable domain, in which reference TRBV11-2 and TRBJ2-1 provide the parts outside the CDR3, is EAGVAQSPRYKIIEKRQSVAFWCNPISGHATLYWYQQILGQGPKLLIQFQNNGVVDDSQLPKDRFSAERLKGVDSTLKIQPAKLEDSAVYLCASTRGQGAYNEQFFGPGTRLTVL.

This clonotype was picked up many times. This sequence joins TRBV28 and TRBJ2-5; D may be TRBD2 (6 bases). CDR1 MDHEN and CDR2 SYDVKM come from the germline V gene. V lost 10 bases and J lost 0, with 9 bases in between. The length of the CDR3 is 12 residues. CDR3 protein: CATAGNQETQYF. CDR3 DNA sequence: TGTGCCACCGCGGGAAACCAAGAGACCCAGTACTTC.